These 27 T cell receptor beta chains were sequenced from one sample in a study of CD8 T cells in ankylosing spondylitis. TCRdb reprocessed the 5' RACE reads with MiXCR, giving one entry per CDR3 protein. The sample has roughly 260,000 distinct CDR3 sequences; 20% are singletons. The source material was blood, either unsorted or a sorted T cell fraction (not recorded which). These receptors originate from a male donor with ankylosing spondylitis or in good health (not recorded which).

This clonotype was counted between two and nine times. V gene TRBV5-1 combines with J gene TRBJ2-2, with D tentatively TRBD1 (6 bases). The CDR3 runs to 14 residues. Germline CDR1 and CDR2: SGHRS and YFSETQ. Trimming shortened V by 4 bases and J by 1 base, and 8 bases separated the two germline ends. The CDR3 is CASSTGQNTGELFF. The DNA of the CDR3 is TGCGCCAGCAGCACGGGACAGAACACCGGGGAGCTGTTTTTT.

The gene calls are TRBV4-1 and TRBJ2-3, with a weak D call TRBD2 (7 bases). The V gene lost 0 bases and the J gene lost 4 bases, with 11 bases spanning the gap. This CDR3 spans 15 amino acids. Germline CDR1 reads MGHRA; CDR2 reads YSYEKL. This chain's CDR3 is CASSQDLGGADTQYF. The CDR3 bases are TGCGCCAGCAGCCAAGATCTAGGGGGGGCAGATACGCAGTATTTT.

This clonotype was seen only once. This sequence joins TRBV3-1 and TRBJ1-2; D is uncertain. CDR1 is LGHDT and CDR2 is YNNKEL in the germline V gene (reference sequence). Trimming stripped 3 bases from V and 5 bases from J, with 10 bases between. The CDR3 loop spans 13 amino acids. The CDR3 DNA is TGTGCCAGCAGCCACAGAGATGGGTATGGCTACACCTTC. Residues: CASSHRDGYGYTF.

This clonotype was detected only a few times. The CDR3 loop reads CASSFPSPSATGELFF. CDR3 bases: TGTGCCAGCAGTTTCCCCAGTCCGTCAGCCACCGGGGAGCTGTTTTTT. The V and J genes are TRBV12-3 or TRBV12-4 and TRBJ2-2; D gene unclear. This CDR3 region has 16 residues. Trimming stripped 3 bases from V and 4 bases from J, with 15 bases between.

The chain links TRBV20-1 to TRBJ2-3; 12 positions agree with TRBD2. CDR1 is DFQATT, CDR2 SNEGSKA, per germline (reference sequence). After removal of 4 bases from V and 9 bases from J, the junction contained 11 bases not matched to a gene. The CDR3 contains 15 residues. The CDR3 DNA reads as TGCAGTGCTACCACTAGCGGGGGGTTCACGGGAACGCAGTATTTT. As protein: CSATTSGGFTGTQYF.

The CDR3: CATSDPLGAGSQETQYF. CDR3 DNA: TGTGCCACCAGTGATCCCCTAGGTGCGGGGAGCCAAGAGACCCAGTACTTC. V and J are TRBV24-1 and TRBJ2-5, with D perhaps TRBD2 (6 bases). The CDR3 covers 17 residues. Germline V gene lookup returns CDR1 KGHDR and CDR2 SFDVKD. The V end was cut by 3 bases, the J end by 1 base, with 17 bases between.

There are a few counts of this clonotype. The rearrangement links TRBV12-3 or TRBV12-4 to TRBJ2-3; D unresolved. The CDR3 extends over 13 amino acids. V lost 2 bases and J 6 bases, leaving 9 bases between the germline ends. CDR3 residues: CASSLHGWDTQYF. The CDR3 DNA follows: TGTGCCAGCAGTTTACACGGGTGGGATACGCAGTATTTT.

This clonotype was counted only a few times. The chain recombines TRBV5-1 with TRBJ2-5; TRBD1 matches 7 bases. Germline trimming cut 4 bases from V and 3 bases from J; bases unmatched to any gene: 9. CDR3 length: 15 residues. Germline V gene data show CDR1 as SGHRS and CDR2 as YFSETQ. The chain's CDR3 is CASSLTPGTEETQYF. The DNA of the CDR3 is TGCGCCAGCAGCCTCACCCCGGGGACAGAAGAGACCCAGTACTTC.

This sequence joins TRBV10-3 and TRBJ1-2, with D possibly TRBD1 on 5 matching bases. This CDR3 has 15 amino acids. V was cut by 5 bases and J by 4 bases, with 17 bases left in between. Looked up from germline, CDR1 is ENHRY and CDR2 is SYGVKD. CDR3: CAISPGEPGLYGYTF. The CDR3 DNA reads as TGTGCCATCAGTCCAGGAGAGCCAGGGCTCTATGGCTACACCTTC.

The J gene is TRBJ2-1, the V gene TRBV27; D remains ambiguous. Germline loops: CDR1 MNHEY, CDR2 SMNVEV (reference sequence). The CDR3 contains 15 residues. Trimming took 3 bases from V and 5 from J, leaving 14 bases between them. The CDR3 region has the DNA TGTGCCAGCAGTTTTTTGGGTATAGTTGACAATGAGCAGTTCTTC. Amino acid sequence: CASSFLGIVDNEQFF.

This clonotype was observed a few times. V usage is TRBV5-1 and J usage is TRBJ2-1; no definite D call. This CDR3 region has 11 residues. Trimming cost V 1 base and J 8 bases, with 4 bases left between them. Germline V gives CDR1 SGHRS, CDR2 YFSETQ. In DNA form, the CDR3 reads TGCGCCAGCAGCTTGCGGCATGAGCAGTTCTTC. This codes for CASSLRHEQFF.

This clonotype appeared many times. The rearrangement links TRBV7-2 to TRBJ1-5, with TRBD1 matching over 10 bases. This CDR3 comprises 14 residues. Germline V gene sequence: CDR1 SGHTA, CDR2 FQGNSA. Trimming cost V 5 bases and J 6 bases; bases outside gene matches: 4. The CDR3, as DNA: TGTGCCAGCAGCGAGACAGGGGGCGGTCAGCCCCAGCATTTT. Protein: CASSETGGGQPQHF.

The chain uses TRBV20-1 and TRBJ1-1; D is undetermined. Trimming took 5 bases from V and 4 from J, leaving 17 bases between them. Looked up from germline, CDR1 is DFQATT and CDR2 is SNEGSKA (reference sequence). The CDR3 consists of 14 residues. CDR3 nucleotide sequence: TGCAGTGCTCACGCCGGGCCCCTGGGCACTGAAGCTTTCTTT. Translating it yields CSAHAGPLGTEAFF.

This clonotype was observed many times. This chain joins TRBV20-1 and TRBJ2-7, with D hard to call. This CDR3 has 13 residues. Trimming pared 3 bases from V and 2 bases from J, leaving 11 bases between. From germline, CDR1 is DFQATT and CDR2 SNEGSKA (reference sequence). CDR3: CSASPGLPYEQYV. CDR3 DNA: TGCAGTGCTAGTCCCGGGTTGCCCTACGAGCAGTACGTC.

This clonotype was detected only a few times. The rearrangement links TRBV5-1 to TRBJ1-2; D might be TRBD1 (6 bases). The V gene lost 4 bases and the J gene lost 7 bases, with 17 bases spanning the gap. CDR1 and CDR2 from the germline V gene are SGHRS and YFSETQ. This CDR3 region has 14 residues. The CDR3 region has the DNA TGCGCCAGCAGCCCGGACACAGGGTACGGTGGCTACACCTTC. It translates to CASSPDTGYGGYTF.

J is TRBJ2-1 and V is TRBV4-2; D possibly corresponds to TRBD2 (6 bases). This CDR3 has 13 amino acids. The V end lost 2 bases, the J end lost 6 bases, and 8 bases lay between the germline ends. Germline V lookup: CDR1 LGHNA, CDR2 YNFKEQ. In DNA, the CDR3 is TGTGCCAGCAGCCAAAATAGCGGCAATGAGCAGTTCTTC. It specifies CASSQNSGNEQFF.

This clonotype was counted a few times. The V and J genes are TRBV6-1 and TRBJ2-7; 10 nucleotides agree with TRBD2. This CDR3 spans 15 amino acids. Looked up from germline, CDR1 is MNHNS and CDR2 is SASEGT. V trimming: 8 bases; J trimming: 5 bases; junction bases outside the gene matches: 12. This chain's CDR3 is CASGPRSGGANEQYV. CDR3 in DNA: TGTGCCAGCGGCCCTCGGAGCGGGGGGGCCAACGAGCAGTACGTC.

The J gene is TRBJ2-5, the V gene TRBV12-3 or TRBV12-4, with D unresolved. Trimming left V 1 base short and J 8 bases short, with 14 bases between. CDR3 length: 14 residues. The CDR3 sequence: CASSLGDVVGTQYF. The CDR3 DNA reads TGTGCCAGCAGTTTAGGAGACGTAGTTGGCACCCAGTACTTC.

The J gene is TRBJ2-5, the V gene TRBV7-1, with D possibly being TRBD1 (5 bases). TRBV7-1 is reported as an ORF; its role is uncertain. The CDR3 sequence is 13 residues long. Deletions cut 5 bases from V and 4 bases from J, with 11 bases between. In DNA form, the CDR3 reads TGTGCCAGCAGCCCTTCAGGGCGAGAGACCCAGTACTTC. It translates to CASSPSGRETQYF.

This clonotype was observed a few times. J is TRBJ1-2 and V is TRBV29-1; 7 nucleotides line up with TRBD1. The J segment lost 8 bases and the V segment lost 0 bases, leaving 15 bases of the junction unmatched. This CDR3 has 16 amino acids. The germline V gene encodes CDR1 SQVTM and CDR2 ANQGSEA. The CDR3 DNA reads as TGCAGCGTTGAAGATGGGGGGGACAGCCGGAACTTCGGCTACACCTTC. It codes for CSVEDGGDSRNFGYTF.

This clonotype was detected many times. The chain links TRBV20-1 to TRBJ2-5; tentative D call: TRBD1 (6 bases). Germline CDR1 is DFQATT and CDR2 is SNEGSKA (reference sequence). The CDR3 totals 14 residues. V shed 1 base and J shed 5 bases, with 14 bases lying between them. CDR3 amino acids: CSARVGGQIETQYF. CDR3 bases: TGCAGTGCTAGAGTCGGTGGACAGATCGAGACCCAGTACTTC.

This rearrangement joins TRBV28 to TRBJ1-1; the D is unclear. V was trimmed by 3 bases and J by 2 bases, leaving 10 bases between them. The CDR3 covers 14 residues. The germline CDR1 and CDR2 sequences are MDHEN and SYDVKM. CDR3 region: CASSFGNKNTEAFF. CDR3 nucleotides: TGTGCCAGCAGTTTTGGAAACAAAAACACTGAAGCTTTCTTT.

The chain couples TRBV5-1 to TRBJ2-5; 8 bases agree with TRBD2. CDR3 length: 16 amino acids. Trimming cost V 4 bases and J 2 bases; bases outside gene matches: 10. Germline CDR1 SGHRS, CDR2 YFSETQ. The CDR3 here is CASSTGLVGQQETQYF. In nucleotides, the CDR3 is TGCGCCAGCAGCACGGGACTAGTGGGACAACAAGAGACCCAGTACTTC.

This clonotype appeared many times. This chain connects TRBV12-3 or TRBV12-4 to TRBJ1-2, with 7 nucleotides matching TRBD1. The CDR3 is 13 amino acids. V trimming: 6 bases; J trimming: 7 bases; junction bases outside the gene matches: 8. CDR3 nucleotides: TGTGCCAGCAGACGGGGACAGTTTACTGGCTACACCTTC. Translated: CASRRGQFTGYTF.

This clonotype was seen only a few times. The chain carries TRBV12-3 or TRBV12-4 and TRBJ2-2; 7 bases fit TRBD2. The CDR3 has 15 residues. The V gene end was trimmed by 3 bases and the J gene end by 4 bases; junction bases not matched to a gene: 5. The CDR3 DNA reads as TGTGCCAGCAGTTTGGGAGGGCCTATCACCGGGGAGCTGTTTTTT. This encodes CASSLGGPITGELFF.

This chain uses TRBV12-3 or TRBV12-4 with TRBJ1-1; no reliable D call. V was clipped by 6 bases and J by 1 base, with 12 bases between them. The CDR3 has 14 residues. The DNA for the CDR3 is TGTGCCAGCAGACCCACCGCAGCGAACACTGAAGCTTTCTTT. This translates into CASRPTAANTEAFF.

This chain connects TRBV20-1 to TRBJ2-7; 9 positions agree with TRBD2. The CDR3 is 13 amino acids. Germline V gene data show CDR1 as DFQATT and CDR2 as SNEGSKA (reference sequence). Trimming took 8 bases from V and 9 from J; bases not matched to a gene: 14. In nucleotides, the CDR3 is TGCAGTCCTTGGGGGACTAGCTGTACTGTGCAGTACGTC. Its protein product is CSPWGTSCTVQYV.